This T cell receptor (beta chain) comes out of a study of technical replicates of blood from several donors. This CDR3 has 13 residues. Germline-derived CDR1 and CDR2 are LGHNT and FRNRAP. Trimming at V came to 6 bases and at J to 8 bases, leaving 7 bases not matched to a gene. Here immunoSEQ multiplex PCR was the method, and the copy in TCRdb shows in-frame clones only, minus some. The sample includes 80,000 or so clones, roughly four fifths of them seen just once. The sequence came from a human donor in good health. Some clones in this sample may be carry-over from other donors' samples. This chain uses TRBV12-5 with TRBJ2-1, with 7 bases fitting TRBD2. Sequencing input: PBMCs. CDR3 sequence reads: CASGWGGRDEQFF. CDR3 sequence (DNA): TGTGCTAGTGGGTGGGGGGGTAGGGATGAGCAGTTCTTC.